Many counts were recorded for the clone carrying this T cell receptor (beta chain). Its antigen is currently unknown. The CDR3 is 14 amino acids. Germline-derived CDR1 and CDR2 are SGHRS and YFSETQ. Trimming pared 5 bases from V and 0 bases from J, leaving 9 bases between. One entry per CDR3 protein, called by TCRdb with MiXCR from the multiplex PCR reads. Altogether under 110,000 distinct CDR3 sequences are present, roughly 33% being singletons, with the ten largest covering around 6%. These data come from a study of breast tumors, draining lymph nodes, adjacent tissues. Study conclusions and caveats: The data were judged consistent with most tumor T cells coming from lymph node and expanding in tumor. Tumor repertoires ranked between lymph nodes and nontumor tissue in diversity, with V and J gene preferences.

Breast cancer patients provided tissue from their axillary draining lymph nodes. The sample comprised axillary lymph node tissue. V and J are TRBV5-1 and TRBJ1-5; D is possibly TRBD1 (6 bases). The TCR comes from a female donor with breast cancer. Some clones in this sample may be carry-over from other donors' samples. The DNA of the CDR3 is TGCGCCAGCAGAAGGGACACTAGCAATCAGCCCCAGCATTTT. It encodes CASRRDTSNQPQHF.